Listed below are T cell receptor beta chains from one sample, sequenced in a study of tumor-infiltrating lymphocytes in primary liver carcinoma. MiXCR, applied by TCRdb to the multiplex PCR reads, yields one record per CDR3 protein. The sample yields under 200,000 distinct CDR3 sequences, approximately 65% seen once. The source material was peripheral blood. Receptors were obtained from a woman aged 55-70 years with primary liver carcinoma and hepatitis B virus infection. Both conserved end residues are part of each CDR3. Fields, in order: J gene, D gene, clone size, V gene, CDR3 DNA, CDR3 protein. D genes are given only for firm matches. The size of a clone is reported for some rows only, either as once, few or many, or as a class for expanded clones.

J gene: TRBJ2-7; D gene: TRBD2; clone size: -; V gene: TRBV7-9; CDR3 DNA: TGTGCCAGCACCCTTAGCGGGAATGGCGAGCAGTACTTC; CDR3 protein: CASTLSGNGEQYF
J gene: TRBJ2-2; D gene: -; clone size: -; V gene: TRBV11-3; CDR3 DNA: TGTGCCATCAGCACAAGGGGGGGAGACACCGAGGAGCTGTTTTTT; CDR3 protein: CAISTRGGDTEELFF
J gene: TRBJ1-2; D gene: -; clone size: few; V gene: TRBV4-1; CDR3 DNA: TGCGCCAGCAGCGAGGGGGGGGTTAACGACAGGCCATTACGAGGCTACACCTTC; CDR3 protein: CASSEGGVNDRPLRGYTF
J gene: TRBJ2-7; D gene: -; clone size: -; V gene: TRBV6-6; CDR3 DNA: TGTACCAGCAGTTTGACGGACTGGACCTACGAGCAGTACTTC; CDR3 protein: CTSSLTDWTYEQYF
J gene: TRBJ1-6; D gene: -; clone size: once; V gene: TRBV11-2; CDR3 DNA: TGCGCCACCAGCTTAGACCCGGGCTCACCCCTCCACTTT; CDR3 protein: CATSLDPGSPLHF
J gene: TRBJ2-1; D gene: -; clone size: many; V gene: TRBV6-5; CDR3 DNA: TGTGCCAGCAGTTCACAGGGGGGGCAACTCAATGAGCAGTTCTTC; CDR3 protein: CASSSQGGQLNEQFF
J gene: TRBJ1-1; D gene: -; clone size: many; V gene: TRBV6-1; CDR3 DNA: TGTGCCAGCAGTCCTCGGACAGTCAACACTGAAGCTTTCTTT; CDR3 protein: CASSPRTVNTEAFF
J gene: TRBJ2-7; D gene: TRBD2; clone size: many; V gene: TRBV29-1; CDR3 DNA: TGCAGCGTCGTTAGGGACGCGGGAGAATACGAGCAGTACTTC; CDR3 protein: CSVVRDAGEYEQYF
J gene: TRBJ2-3; D gene: -; clone size: many; V gene: TRBV6-1; CDR3 DNA: TGTGCCAGCAGTGGTGGAGATACGCAGTATTTT; CDR3 protein: CASSGGDTQYF
J gene: TRBJ2-1; D gene: TRBD2; clone size: -; V gene: TRBV11-3; CDR3 DNA: TGTGCCAGCAGCTTAGAGGGGTCTAGCGGGAGCCCAATCTACAATGAGCAGTTCTTC; CDR3 protein: CASSLEGSSGSPIYNEQFF
J gene: TRBJ2-6; D gene: TRBD1; clone size: -; V gene: TRBV12-3/TRBV12-4; CDR3 DNA: TGTGCCAGCAGTCCCGGGACAGGGGGCGCCTGTTCTGGGGCCAACGTCCTGAGTTTC; CDR3 protein: CASSPGTGGACSGANVLSF
J gene: TRBJ1-1; D gene: -; clone size: many; V gene: TRBV10-2; CDR3 DNA: TGCGCCAGCAGGGCGGGGACAAGAAACACTGAAGCTTTCTTT; CDR3 protein: CASRAGTRNTEAFF
J gene: TRBJ1-5; D gene: -; clone size: -; V gene: TRBV10-2; CDR3 DNA: TGCGCCAGCAAGGGTGAACAGGGAAGCGGCCAGCCCCAGCATTTT; CDR3 protein: CASKGEQGSGQPQHF
J gene: TRBJ2-1; D gene: TRBD1; clone size: -; V gene: TRBV5-1; CDR3 DNA: TGCGCCAGCAGCTCGCAGGGGGTTTACAATGAGCAGTTCTTC; CDR3 protein: CASSSQGVYNEQFF
J gene: TRBJ1-2; D gene: -; clone size: -; V gene: TRBV6-1; CDR3 DNA: TGTGCCAGCAGTGAAGCGGGGGAGTCAGGGTATGGCTACACCTTC; CDR3 protein: CASSEAGESGYGYTF
J gene: TRBJ2-3; D gene: -; clone size: -; V gene: TRBV20-1; CDR3 DNA: TGCAGTGCTATTCCCTATCGCGGGAACACAGATACGCAGTATTTT; CDR3 protein: CSAIPYRGNTDTQYF
J gene: TRBJ2-5; D gene: -; clone size: -; V gene: TRBV6-1; CDR3 DNA: TGTGCCAGCAACTCGACGGTCCAAGAGACCCAGTATTTC; CDR3 protein: CASNSTVQETQYF
J gene: TRBJ2-7; D gene: -; clone size: once; V gene: TRBV11-2; CDR3 DNA: TGTGCCGACAGCTTAGAACTATTCTACGAGCAGTACTTC; CDR3 protein: CADSLELFYEQYF
J gene: TRBJ2-3; D gene: -; clone size: -; V gene: TRBV11-3; CDR3 DNA: TGTGCCAGCAGCTTATGGGGTAGTCCAGATACGCGGTATTTT; CDR3 protein: CASSLWGSPDTRYF
J gene: TRBJ2-7; D gene: -; clone size: -; V gene: TRBV11-3; CDR3 DNA: TGTGCCAACAGCTTAGGAGGGACTGGAGCCTACGAGCAGTGCTTC; CDR3 protein: CANSLGGTGAYEQCF
J gene: TRBJ2-5; D gene: -; clone size: once; V gene: TRBV7-9; CDR3 DNA: TGTGCCAGCAGCAGCGAGATAGGGGAAAAGACCCAGTACTTC; CDR3 protein: CASSSEIGEKTQYF
J gene: TRBJ2-5; D gene: -; clone size: many; V gene: TRBV6-2/TRBV6-3; CDR3 DNA: TGTGCCAGCAGCTACGGTATAGGGATAGTGGAGACCCAGTACTTC; CDR3 protein: CASSYGIGIVETQYF
J gene: TRBJ1-2; D gene: TRBD1; clone size: -; V gene: TRBV7-9; CDR3 DNA: TGTGCCACCAGCCTACAGGGGGCAGGCGGCTACACCTTC; CDR3 protein: CATSLQGAGGYTF
J gene: TRBJ1-2; D gene: -; clone size: -; V gene: TRBV6-5; CDR3 DNA: TGTGCCAGCTTCGACAAGGAGTGGGGGAATGGCTACACCTTC; CDR3 protein: CASFDKEWGNGYTF
J gene: TRBJ1-1; D gene: -; clone size: -; V gene: TRBV6-4; CDR3 DNA: TGTGCCAGCAGCAGCGTCATGGGGGGGCGAGCTGAGGCTTTCTTT; CDR3 protein: CASSSVMGGRAEAFF
J gene: TRBJ2-3; D gene: -; clone size: -; V gene: TRBV6-2/TRBV6-3; CDR3 DNA: TGTGCCAGCGGTTCTTCAAGCGGCACAGATACGCACTATTTT; CDR3 protein: CASGSSSGTDTHYF
J gene: TRBJ2-7; D gene: TRBD2; clone size: many; V gene: TRBV11-2; CDR3 DNA: TGTGCCAGCAGCTTAGGGCGGGAGGACTACGAGCAGTACTTC; CDR3 protein: CASSLGREDYEQYF
J gene: TRBJ1-2; D gene: -; clone size: -; V gene: TRBV12-3/TRBV12-4; CDR3 DNA: TGTGCTAGCAGTTTGCCCGCTAACTATGACTACACCTTC; CDR3 protein: CASSLPANYDYTF
J gene: TRBJ2-3; D gene: -; clone size: -; V gene: TRBV10-1; CDR3 DNA: TGCGCCAGCAGTGAGCAGTTGGGAACAGATAGGCAGTATTTT; CDR3 protein: CASSEQLGTDRQYF
J gene: TRBJ2-7; D gene: TRBD1; clone size: -; V gene: TRBV18; CDR3 DNA: TGTGCCAGCTCACTTGGGACAGGGGCCCACGAGCAGTACTTC; CDR3 protein: CASSLGTGAHEQYF
J gene: TRBJ1-2; D gene: TRBD1; clone size: many; V gene: TRBV4-1; CDR3 DNA: TGCGCCAGCAGCCACTCCCCGGGACAGGGACGTACGTATGGCTACACCTTC; CDR3 protein: CASSHSPGQGRTYGYTF
J gene: TRBJ2-7; D gene: -; clone size: -; V gene: TRBV6-1; CDR3 DNA: TGTGCCAGCAGTGATGGGGAAGGACTCGAGCAGTACTTC; CDR3 protein: CASSDGEGLEQYF
J gene: TRBJ2-2; D gene: -; clone size: -; V gene: TRBV7-9; CDR3 DNA: TGTGCCAGCACCAACCCGGGGGAGACCGCGAACACCGGGGAGCCGTTTTTT; CDR3 protein: CASTNPGETANTGEPFF
J gene: TRBJ2-7; D gene: -; clone size: -; V gene: TRBV11-2; CDR3 DNA: TGTGCCAGCAGTCCTATCCAGCACTCATACGAGCAGTGCTTC; CDR3 protein: CASSPIQHSYEQCF
J gene: TRBJ2-7; D gene: -; clone size: -; V gene: TRBV6-5; CDR3 DNA: TGTGCCAGCGGTTACTCGGGTAGTTCTGAGCAGTACTTC; CDR3 protein: CASGYSGSSEQYF
J gene: TRBJ1-4; D gene: -; clone size: -; V gene: TRBV6-1; CDR3 DNA: TGTGCCAACAGTGTTAACGGGAATGGTGAAAAACTGTTTTTT; CDR3 protein: CANSVNGNGEKLFF
J gene: TRBJ2-7; D gene: -; clone size: -; V gene: TRBV11-3; CDR3 DNA: TGTGCCAACAGCTGGGGACCTAGCGAACAGTACTTC; CDR3 protein: CANSWGPSEQYF
J gene: TRBJ2-7; D gene: TRBD2; clone size: -; V gene: TRBV4-2; CDR3 DNA: TGTGCCAGCAGCCCCTTTGTCGGCGGGAGGAAACCGGCTTCCCTCCACGAGCAGTACTTC; CDR3 protein: CASSPFVGGRKPASLHEQYF
J gene: TRBJ1-5; D gene: -; clone size: many; V gene: TRBV6-1; CDR3 DNA: TGTGCCAGCAGTGAGTACAGGGCTAGCAATCAGCCCCAGCATTTT; CDR3 protein: CASSEYRASNQPQHF
J gene: TRBJ2-1; D gene: -; clone size: -; V gene: TRBV11-2; CDR3 DNA: TGTGCCAGCAGCTCTGAGCGTAGCTCCAATGAGCAGTTATTC; CDR3 protein: CASSSERSSNEQLF